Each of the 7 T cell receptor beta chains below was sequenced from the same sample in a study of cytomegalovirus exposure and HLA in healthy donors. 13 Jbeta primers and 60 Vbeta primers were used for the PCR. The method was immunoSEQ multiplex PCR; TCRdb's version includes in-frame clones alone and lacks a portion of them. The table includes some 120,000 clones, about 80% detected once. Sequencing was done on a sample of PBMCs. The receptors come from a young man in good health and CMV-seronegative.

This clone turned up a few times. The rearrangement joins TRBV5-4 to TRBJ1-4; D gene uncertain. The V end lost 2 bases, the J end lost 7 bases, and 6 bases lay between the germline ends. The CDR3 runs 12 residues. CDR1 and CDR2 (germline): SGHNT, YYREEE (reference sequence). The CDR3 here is CASSFPGEKLFF. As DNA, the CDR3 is TGTGCCAGCAGCTTCCCAGGTGAAAAACTGTTTTTT.

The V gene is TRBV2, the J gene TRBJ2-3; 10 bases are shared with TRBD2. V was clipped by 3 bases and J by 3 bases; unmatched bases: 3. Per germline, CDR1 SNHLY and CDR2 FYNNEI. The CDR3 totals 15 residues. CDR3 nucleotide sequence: TGTGCCAGCAGTGACCCTAGCGGGGGAACAGATACGCAGTATTTT. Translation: CASSDPSGGTDTQYF.

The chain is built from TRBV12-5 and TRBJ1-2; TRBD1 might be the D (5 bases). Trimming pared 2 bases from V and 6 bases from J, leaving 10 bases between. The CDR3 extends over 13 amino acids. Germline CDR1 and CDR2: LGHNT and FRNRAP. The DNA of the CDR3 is TGTGCTAGTGGTTTGCAGGGAATCGATGGCTACACCTTC. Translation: CASGLQGIDGYTF.

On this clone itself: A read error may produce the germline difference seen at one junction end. DNA for the CDR3: TGTGCCAGCAGGGCCGGGACAGGGGGCAATGAGCCCCAGCATTTT. Its protein product is CASRAGTGGNEPQHF. The genes are TRBV2 and TRBJ1-5, with 12 bases fitting TRBD1. The CDR3 totals 15 residues. The germline V gene has CDR1 SNHLY and CDR2 FYNNEI.

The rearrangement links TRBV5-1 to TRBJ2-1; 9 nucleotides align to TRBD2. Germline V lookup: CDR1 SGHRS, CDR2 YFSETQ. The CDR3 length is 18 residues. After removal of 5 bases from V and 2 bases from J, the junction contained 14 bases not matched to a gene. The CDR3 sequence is CASSPLAVLAGTYNEQFF. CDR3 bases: TGCGCCAGCAGTCCTTTAGCCGTCCTAGCGGGGACCTACAATGAGCAGTTCTTC.

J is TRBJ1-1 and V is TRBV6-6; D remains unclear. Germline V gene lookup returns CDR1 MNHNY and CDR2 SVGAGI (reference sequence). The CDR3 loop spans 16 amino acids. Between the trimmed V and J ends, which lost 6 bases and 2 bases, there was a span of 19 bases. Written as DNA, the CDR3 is TGTGCCAGCAGCCACCTCAGAGGTTTACGAAACACTGAAGCTTTCTTT. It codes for CASSHLRGLRNTEAFF.

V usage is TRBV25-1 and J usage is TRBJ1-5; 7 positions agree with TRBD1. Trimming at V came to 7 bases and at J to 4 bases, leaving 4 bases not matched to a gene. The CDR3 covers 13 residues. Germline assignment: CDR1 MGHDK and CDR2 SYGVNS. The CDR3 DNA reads TGTGCCAGCAAGGGGGCAGGGAATCAGCCCCAGCATTTT. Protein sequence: CASKGAGNQPQHF.